This TCR beta chain comes out of a study of regulatory T cells in long-lasting Graves disease. Researchers made TCR beta libraries by using iRepertoire HTBI primers and running Arm-PCR on CDR3 regions. TCRdb re-analysed the multiplex PCR reads in MiXCR, keeping a single row per CDR3 protein. The repertoire holds 580,000 or so distinct CDR3 sequences, about 15% seen once, with more than 10% in the top ten. As for time point: newly diagnosed GD, antithyroid drugs for less than 3 months. PBMC RNA served as the TCR library source. The CDR3 runs 16 residues. Per the germline V gene, CDR1 is SGHTA and CDR2 is FQGTGA. Trimming took off 5 bases at V and 1 base at J, with 15 bases between the two ends. The sample was also reused in another study, on T cells in Graves' hyperthyroidism and ophthalmopathy.

Sequencing was performed on peripheral blood mononuclear cells (PBMCs), taken at new diagnosis, from a patient treated with antithyroid drugs. This receptor was identified in a young man with Graves disease. The chain recombines TRBV7-3 with TRBJ2-1; possible D gene TRBD2, 6 bases. As DNA, the CDR3 is TGTGCCAGCAGCGCACTAGCTTTCACGTCCTACAATGAGCAGTTCTTC. As protein: CASSALAFTSYNEQFF.